This T cell receptor beta chain was identified during a study of vaccination effects on CD4 cells after COVID-19. Background on the study: The second dose preceded post-vaccine samples by a median of 72 days.

The ends were cut back, 10 bases at V and 0 bases at J, with 10 bases in the middle. Looked up from germline, CDR1 is MNHEY and CDR2 is SVGAGI. The CDR3 runs to 14 residues. The culture ran for approximately 10 days, and then CD4+ T cells were isolated. Either the BNT162b2 or mRNA-1273 vaccine was given to participants in two doses. Neither prior SARS-CoV-2 infection nor positive nucleocapsid antibodies were present in the vaccine recipients. Assay used: immunoSEQ multiplex PCR; TCRdb lists only in-frame clones, some missing. This table holds about 40,000 clones, 55% to 80% found once. Concerning this clone: Its antigen is unknown.

The material was CD4+ T cells from PBMCs cultured without peptide, obtained after COVID-19 vaccination. The chain employs TRBV6-5 and TRBJ2-6; no clear D. The clonotype comes from a human donor who received a COVID-19 vaccine. The CDR3 nucleotides are TGTGCCACCAGACGGTTCTCTGGGGCCAACGTCCTGACTTTC. Protein sequence: CATRRFSGANVLTF.